This paragraph covers one T cell receptor (beta chain) sequence. Its target is unknown. Each CDR3 protein gets one entry after TCRdb re-called the 5' RACE reads with MiXCR. The repertoire holds about 55,000 distinct CDR3 sequences, with approximately 13% as singletons. The CDR3 runs to 15 residues. The germline gives CDR1 MNHEY, CDR2 SMNVEV (reference sequence). V was pared by 5 bases and J by 5 bases, with 15 bases between. This entry is derived from a study of early T cells in non-severe SARS-CoV-2 infection. For the study at large: Sequenced material consisted of bulk RNA (from unsorted whole blood), and chains were unpaired. Study observations and caveats: In VDJdb matching, anti-spike CD8 responses were favored while private and CD4 specificities went missing.

The chain has TRBV27 and TRBJ1-4; D remains ambiguous. This sequence originates from an adult who was a healthcare worker with PCR-confirmed SARS-CoV-2 infection or an uninfected control (not recorded which). This material consisted of whole blood, taken at baseline. The CDR3 coding sequence is TGTGCCAGCAGTATGTATCCGGGCTCCAATGAAAAACTGTTTTTT. Amino acids: CASSMYPGSNEKLFF.